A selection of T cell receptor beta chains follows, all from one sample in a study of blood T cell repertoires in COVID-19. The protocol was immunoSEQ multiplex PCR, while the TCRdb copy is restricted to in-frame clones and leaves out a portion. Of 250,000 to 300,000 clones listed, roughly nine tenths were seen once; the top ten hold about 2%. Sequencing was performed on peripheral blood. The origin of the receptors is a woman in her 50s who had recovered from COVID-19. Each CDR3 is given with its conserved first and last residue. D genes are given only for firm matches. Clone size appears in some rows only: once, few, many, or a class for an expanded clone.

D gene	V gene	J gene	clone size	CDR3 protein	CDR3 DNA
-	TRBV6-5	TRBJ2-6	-	CASSFGRGSGANVLTF	TGTGCCAGCAGTTTCGGACGGGGCTCTGGGGCCAACGTCCTGACTTTC
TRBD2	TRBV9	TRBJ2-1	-	CASSVRGLLNNEQFF	TGTGCCAGCAGCGTAAGGGGACTATTAAACAATGAGCAGTTCTTC
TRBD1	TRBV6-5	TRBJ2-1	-	CASRADRGGNNEQFF	TGTGCCAGCAGAGCGGACAGGGGAGGAAACAATGAGCAGTTCTTC
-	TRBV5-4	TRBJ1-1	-	CASSLTGIEAFF	TGTGCCAGCAGCCTTACGGGGATTGAAGCTTTCTTT
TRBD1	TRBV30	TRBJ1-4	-	CAWSIRQGWAEKLFF	TGTGCCTGGAGTATAAGACAGGGTTGGGCTGAAAAACTGTTTTTT
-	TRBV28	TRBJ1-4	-	CASARDMNEKLFF	TGTGCCAGCGCCCGGGACATGAATGAAAAACTGTTTTTT
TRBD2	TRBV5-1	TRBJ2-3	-	CASSPPTSGGTDTQYF	TGCGCCAGCAGCCCCCCGACTAGCGGGGGTACAGATACGCAGTATTTT
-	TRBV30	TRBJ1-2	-	CAWTTELGYTF	TGTGCCTGGACGACGGAGCTCGGCTACACCTTC
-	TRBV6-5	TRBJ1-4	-	CASSLRGRDNEKLFF	TGTGCCAGTTCGCTAAGGGGGAGGGATAATGAAAAACTGTTTTTT
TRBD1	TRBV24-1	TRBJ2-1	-	CATSGSGTGGYNEQFF	TGTGCCACCAGTGGTTCCGGGACAGGGGGCTACAATGAGCAGTTCTTC
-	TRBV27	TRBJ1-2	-	CASSRQNNYGYTF	TGTGCCAGCAGTCGACAGAATAACTATGGCTACACCTTC
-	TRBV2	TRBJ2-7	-	CASSPSRGHYEQYF	TGTGCCAGCAGTCCCAGTAGGGGACATTACGAGCAGTACTTC
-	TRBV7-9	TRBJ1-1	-	CASSLGVTGVGAFF	TGTGCCAGCAGCTTAGGGGTGACGGGGGTGGGAGCTTTCTTT
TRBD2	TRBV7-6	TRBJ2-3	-	CASSLFGAGLSTDTQYF	TGTGCCAGCAGCTTATTTGGAGCGGGGCTAAGCACAGATACGCAGTATTTT
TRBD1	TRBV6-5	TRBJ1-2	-	CASSFGQGSPYTF	TGTGCCAGCAGCTTCGGACAGGGGTCCCCCTACACCTTC
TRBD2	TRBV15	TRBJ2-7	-	CATSRLAGGTSVYEQYF	TGTGCCACCAGCAGATTAGCCGGGGGGACTAGCGTCTACGAGCAGTACTTC
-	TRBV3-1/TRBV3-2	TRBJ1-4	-	CASSPQGGGEKLFF	TGTGCCAGCAGCCCACAGGGTGGCGGTGAAAAACTGTTTTTT
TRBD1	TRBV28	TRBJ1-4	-	CASSPTGTALIEGEKLFF	TGTGCCAGCAGTCCAACCGGGACAGCTCTCATAGAGGGTGAAAAACTGTTTTTT
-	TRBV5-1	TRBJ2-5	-	CASSVGAVYQETQYF	TGCGCCAGCAGCGTGGGAGCGGTATACCAAGAGACCCAGTACTTC
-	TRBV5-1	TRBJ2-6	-	CASSFAVSGANVLTF	TGCGCCAGCAGCTTTGCAGTCTCTGGGGCCAACGTCCTGACTTTC
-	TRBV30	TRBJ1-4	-	CAWSGKVDRNEKLFF	TGTGCCTGGAGCGGAAAGGTGGACAGAAATGAAAAACTGTTTTTT
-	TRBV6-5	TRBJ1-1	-	CASSYARGLGNTEAFF	TGTGCCAGCAGTTACGCCAGGGGCCTGGGGAACACTGAAGCTTTCTTT
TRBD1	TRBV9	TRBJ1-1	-	CASSVGQGLEAFF	TGTGCCAGCAGCGTAGGACAGGGCCTTGAAGCTTTCTTT
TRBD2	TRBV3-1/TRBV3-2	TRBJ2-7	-	CASSQDTGLAGDEQYF	TGTGCCAGCAGCCAAGATACCGGACTAGCGGGGGACGAGCAGTACTTC
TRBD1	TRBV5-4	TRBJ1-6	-	CASSLDGTGGSYNSPLHF	TGTGCCAGCAGCTTGGACGGGACAGGGGGATCCTATAATTCACCCCTCCACTTT
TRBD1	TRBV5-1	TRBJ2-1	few	CASSLTGQGAWDEQFF	TGCGCCAGCAGTTTAACCGGACAGGGGGCTTGGGATGAGCAGTTCTTC
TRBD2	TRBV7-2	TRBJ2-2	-	CASSRGRAGTGELFF	TGTGCCAGCAGCCGCGGGAGGGCCGGAACCGGGGAGCTGTTTTTT
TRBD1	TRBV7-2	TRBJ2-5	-	CASSPDRGASGTQYF	TGTGCCAGCAGCCCTGACAGGGGCGCGTCTGGGACCCAGTACTTC
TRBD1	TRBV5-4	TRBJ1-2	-	CASSSPGTGREYGYTF	TGTGCCAGCAGCTCACCCGGGACAGGGCGAGAATATGGCTACACCTTC
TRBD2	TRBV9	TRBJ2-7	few	CASSPTSGRYEQYF	TGTGCCAGCAGTCCGACTAGCGGGAGATACGAGCAGTACTTC
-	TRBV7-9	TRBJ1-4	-	CASSLRRSEKLFF	TGTGCCAGCAGCTTGAGGAGAAGTGAAAAACTGTTTTTT
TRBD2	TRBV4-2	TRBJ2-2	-	CASSQVTSGNVGGELFF	TGTGCCAGCAGCCAAGTCACTAGCGGGAATGTCGGCGGGGAGCTGTTTTTT
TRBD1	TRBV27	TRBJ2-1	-	CASSLSRQGAYNEQFF	TGTGCCAGCAGTTTATCGCGACAGGGGGCCTACAATGAGCAGTTCTTC
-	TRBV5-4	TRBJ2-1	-	CASSLETGTDEQFF	TGTGCCAGCAGCTTGGAAACAGGAACGGATGAGCAGTTCTTC
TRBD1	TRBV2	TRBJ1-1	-	CASQGPGTARLRTEAFF	TGTGCCAGCCAGGGGCCAGGGACAGCCCGCCTGAGAACTGAAGCTTTCTTT
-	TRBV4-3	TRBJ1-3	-	CASSQTDSSGNTIYF	TGCGCCAGCAGCCAAACGGACAGCTCTGGAAACACCATATATTTT
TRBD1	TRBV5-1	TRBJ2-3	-	CASSGKNRGPLIADTQYF	TGCGCCAGCAGCGGGAAAAACAGGGGACCCCTAATAGCAGATACGCAGTATTTT
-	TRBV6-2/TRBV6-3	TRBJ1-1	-	CASSYYSGNTEAFF	TGTGCCAGCAGTTATTACTCCGGGAACACTGAAGCTTTCTTT
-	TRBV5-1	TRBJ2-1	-	CASSLPSRSSYNEQFF	TGCGCCAGCAGCTTGCCCTCGAGGAGCTCCTACAATGAGCAGTTCTTC
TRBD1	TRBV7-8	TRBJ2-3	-	CASSLAIPGPGGDTQYF	TGTGCCAGCAGCTTAGCGATACCGGGACCAGGGGGAGATACGCAGTATTTT
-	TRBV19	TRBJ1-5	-	CASSIRRDNQPQHF	TGTGCCAGTAGTATTCGACGGGACAATCAGCCCCAGCATTTT
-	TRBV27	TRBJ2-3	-	CASSLSSIAGDTQYF	TGTGCCAGCAGTTTATCAAGCATCGCGGGGGATACGCAGTATTTT
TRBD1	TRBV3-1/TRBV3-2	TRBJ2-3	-	CASSQVPGQGTDTQYF	TGTGCCAGCAGCCAAGTTCCGGGACAGGGTACAGATACGCAGTATTTT
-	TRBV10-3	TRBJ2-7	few	CATQTSDRSYEQYF	TGTGCCACCCAGACCAGCGACAGATCCTACGAGCAGTACTTC
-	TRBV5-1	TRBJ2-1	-	CASSLGLANNEQFF	TGCGCCAGCAGCTTGGGGTTAGCTAACAATGAGCAGTTCTTC
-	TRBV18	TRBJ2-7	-	CASSPGARAYEQYF	TGTGCCAGCTCACCGGGGGCCAGAGCCTACGAGCAGTACTTC